The entry that follows covers one T cell receptor beta chain sequence. As yet, its antigen is unknown. The CDR3 length is 16 residues. CDR1 and CDR2 from the germline V gene are LNHDA and SQIVND (reference sequence). Trimming removed 3 bases at V and 0 bases at J, with 14 bases between. The PCR used 52 TRBV and 13 TRBJ primers. The method was immunoSEQ multiplex PCR; TCRdb's version includes in-frame clones alone and lacks a portion of them. This sample has about 35,000 clones, with 89% found just once. These data come from a study of regulatory T cells. General observations from the study: Patient repertoires had restricted TRB V-J pairs and skewed V and J usage, most in Tregs. In CD3G-deficient patients, conventional CD4+ T cells were enriched for hydrophobic CDR3 residues at positions 6 and 7.

This chain joins TRBV19 and TRBJ1-1; perhaps TRBD1 as D (5 bases). The sequence derives from a person aged 18 to 30 with CD3G deficiency. Material: conventional CD4+ T cells sorted from blood. CDR3: CASSIGVGTVNTEAFF. CDR3 DNA: TGTGCCAGTAGTATTGGTGTCGGGACCGTGAACACTGAAGCTTTCTTT.